The 10 T cell receptor beta chains below were found in one sample sequenced in a study of siplizumab effects on memory and regulatory T cells. TCRdb keeps only in-frame clones here, not all; method: immunoSEQ multiplex PCR. Found here are approximately 100,000 clones, 93% of them singletons; the top ten hold 0.55% to 0.8%. The sequenced sample consisted of Tregs sorted from blood. These receptors originate from a human donor in good health.

V usage is TRBV11-2 and J usage is TRBJ1-4, with TRBD1 matching 9 bases. Germline assignment: CDR1 SGHAT and CDR2 FQNNGV. CDR3 length: 14 residues. V dropped 5 bases and J dropped 7; count of bases not matched to a gene: 5. The CDR3 protein is CASSPGQGGEKLFF. The CDR3 coding sequence is TGTGCCAGCAGCCCGGGACAGGGCGGTGAAAAACTGTTTTTT.

The rearrangement uses TRBV7-6 and TRBJ2-1; 8 bases line up with TRBD1. Germline lookup yields CDR1 SGHVS and CDR2 FNYEAQ. V lost 5 bases, J lost 4 bases, and 10 bases stayed unmatched. This CDR3 is 16 amino acids long. The CDR3 sequence is CASSENRGTGYNEQFF. The DNA for the CDR3 is TGTGCCAGCAGCGAAAACAGGGGGACGGGTTACAATGAGCAGTTCTTC.

This clone was seen once. This rearrangement joins TRBV30 to TRBJ1-1; no clear D gene. V lost 1 base to trimming and J lost 1 base, with 10 bases between them. Germline V CDR1 and CDR2: GTSNPN, SVGIG (reference sequence). CDR3 size: 14 residues. The CDR3 protein is CAWSGGRPNTEAFF. CDR3 coding DNA: TGTGCCTGGAGTGGCGGCAGACCGAACACTGAAGCTTTCTTT.

With regard to this clone: In the same sample, other DNA sequences code for this CDR3. This sequence joins TRBV5-1 and TRBJ2-3, with D possibly matching TRBD1 (7 bases). This CDR3 region has 14 residues. Germline V gives CDR1 SGHRS, CDR2 YFSETQ. Trimming pared 0 bases from V and 6 bases from J, leaving 11 bases between. As DNA, the CDR3 is TGCGCCAGCAGCTTGGGCCAGGGGGGCGATACGCAGTATTTT. Its translation is CASSLGQGGDTQYF.

This clone was counted once. The chain combines TRBV5-1 with TRBJ2-7; 7 nucleotides match TRBD1. Germline CDR1 SGHRS, CDR2 YFSETQ. V gave up 4 bases and J gave up 6 bases; unmatched junction bases: 4. CDR3 length: 12 amino acids. CDR3 in amino acids: CASSPGQTEQYF. The CDR3, as DNA: TGCGCCAGCAGCCCGGGACAGACCGAGCAGTACTTC.

The chain uses TRBV6-6 and TRBJ2-2; D unresolved. Germline values: CDR1 MNHNY, CDR2 SVGAGI (reference sequence). This CDR3 is 12 amino acids long. The V end was cut by 4 bases, the J end by 8 bases, with 8 bases between. The CDR3 nucleotides read TGTGCCAGCAGTTCCTCGGTTGGGGAGCTGTTTTTT. Its translation is CASSSSVGELFF.

The CDR3 sequence is CATSGLGLKAFF. CDR3 coding DNA: TGTGCCACCAGCGGCCTGGGGCTTAAGGCTTTCTTT. The chain couples TRBV15 to TRBJ1-1; a possible D gene is TRBD1 (5 bases). This CDR3 has 12 amino acids. The V gene's germline CDR1 is LNHNV and CDR2 YYDKDF (reference sequence). V lost 5 bases to trimming and J lost 11 bases, with 15 bases between them.

This rearrangement joins TRBV19 to TRBJ2-7, with 8 bases identical to TRBD1. V shed 5 bases, J shed 3 bases, and the junction held 3 bases outside the gene matches. This CDR3 comprises 13 residues. Germline CDR1 is LNHDA and CDR2 is SQIVND (reference sequence). The CDR3: CASSLTGDYEQYF. In nucleotides, the CDR3 is TGTGCCAGTAGTCTGACAGGGGACTACGAGCAGTACTTC.

The rearrangement links TRBV7-9 to TRBJ1-2; the D is unclear. Trimming left V 0 bases short and J 7 bases short, with 12 bases between. The CDR3 is 14 amino acids. In germline, CDR1 is SEHNR, CDR2 FQNEAQ (reference sequence). CDR3: CASSLASGAGGYTF. CDR3 nucleotide sequence: TGTGCCAGCAGCTTAGCTTCGGGAGCTGGTGGCTACACCTTC.

This rearrangement joins TRBV5-4 to TRBJ2-1; no reliable D call. The V gene lost 7 bases and the J gene lost 0 bases, with 14 bases spanning the gap. CDR1 and CDR2 (germline): SGHNT, YYREEE (reference sequence). The length of the CDR3 is 15 residues. The CDR3 reads CASRKDLSSYNEQFF. The CDR3 DNA reads as TGTGCCAGCCGGAAGGACCTAAGCTCCTACAATGAGCAGTTCTTC. The entire variable domain, with the rest obtained from reference TRBV5-4 and TRBJ2-1, is as follows: ETGVTQSPTHLIKTRGQQVTLRCSSQSGHNTVSWYQQALGQGPQFIFQYYREEENGRGNFPPRFSGLQFPNYSSELNVNALELDDSALYLCASRKDLSSYNEQFFGPGTRLTVL.